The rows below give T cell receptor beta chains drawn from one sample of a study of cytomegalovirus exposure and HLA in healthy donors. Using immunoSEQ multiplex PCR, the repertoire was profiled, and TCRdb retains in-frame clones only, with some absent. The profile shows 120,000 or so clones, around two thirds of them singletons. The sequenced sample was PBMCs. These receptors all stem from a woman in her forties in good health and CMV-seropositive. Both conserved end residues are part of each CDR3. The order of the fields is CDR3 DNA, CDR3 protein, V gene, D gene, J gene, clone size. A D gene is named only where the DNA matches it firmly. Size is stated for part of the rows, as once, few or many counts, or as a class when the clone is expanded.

TGTGCCAGCAGACAAACTAGCTCGGGAGAGCAGTTCTTC CASRQTSSGEQFF TRBV7-7 NA TRBJ2-1 NA
TGTGCCAGCAGTTATGTCGGAGGGCCTAACTATGGCTACACCTTC CASSYVGGPNYGYTF TRBV6-6 NA TRBJ1-2 NA
TGTGCCAGCAGCTTCAGGGTCTCTGGCTACACCTTC CASSFRVSGYTF TRBV7-2 NA TRBJ1-2 NA
TGTGCCAGCAGCCCACTACAGGGGTATTCACCCCTCCACTTT CASSPLQGYSPLHF TRBV7-2 TRBD1 TRBJ1-6 NA
TGCGCCAGCAGCCAAGTTGCAGGACTAGCGGCATCTAGCACAGATACGCAGTATTTT CASSQVAGLAASSTDTQYF TRBV4-1 TRBD2 TRBJ2-3 few
TGTGCCAGCAGCTCATCCCCCGTAGCGGGGGGGCTCGAGCAGTACTTC CASSSSPVAGGLEQYF TRBV5-6 TRBD2 TRBJ2-7 NA
TGTGCCAGCTCCCCGGCAGGGGGGCAGCCCCAGCATTTT CASSPAGGQPQHF TRBV18 TRBD1 TRBJ1-5 few
TGTGCCATCCTCTCTAACTATGGCTACACCTTC CAILSNYGYTF TRBV6-5 NA TRBJ1-2 NA
TGTGCCAGCTCCCCTTACTATGGCTACACCTTC CASSPYYGYTF TRBV2 NA TRBJ1-2 NA
TGTGCCAGCAGCTCAGTGGGAGGGAGTACGCAGTATTTT CASSSVGGSTQYF TRBV11-3 TRBD2 TRBJ2-3 NA
TGTGCCAGCAGCTTAACCCAGCGGGATACGCAGTATTTT CASSLTQRDTQYF TRBV7-3 NA TRBJ2-3 NA
TGTGCCAGCAGCTTGGTCGGGACAGGGGCGTCTTCACCCCTCCACTTT CASSLVGTGASSPLHF TRBV5-4 TRBD1 TRBJ1-6 once
TGCAGCGTTGAAATTTCGGTCGGGAAAACCCGGAGACTTGGCTACACCTTC CSVEISVGKTRRLGYTF TRBV29-1 NA TRBJ1-2 NA
TGCGCCAGCAGCTTATCTTCAGGGCACGCAATGAACACTGAAGCTTTCTTT CASSLSSGHAMNTEAFF TRBV5-1 NA TRBJ1-1 NA
TGTGCCATCAGAACAAACACTGAAGCTTTCTTT CAIRTNTEAFF TRBV10-3 NA TRBJ1-1 NA
TGTGCCAGCAGTCTCCTAGGACAGGGGGGAAATGAAAAACTGTTTTTT CASSLLGQGGNEKLFF TRBV28 TRBD1 TRBJ1-4 NA
TGTGCCAGCAGCTTAGTGCAGGGGGCGTACGAGCAGTACTTC CASSLVQGAYEQYF TRBV11-2 TRBD1 TRBJ2-7 NA
TGTGCCACCAGCAGCCGGGACAGGGGTAGATCAAGTGAAAAACTGTTTTTT CATSSRDRGRSSEKLFF TRBV15 TRBD1 TRBJ1-4 NA
TGTGCTAGTGGTCATCCAGCGGGGGTGTATCAAGAGACCCAGTACTTC CASGHPAGVYQETQYF TRBV12-5 TRBD2 TRBJ2-5 NA
TGCGCCAGCAGCCGCGAAGACAGGAACTATGGCTACACCTTC CASSREDRNYGYTF TRBV5-1 NA TRBJ1-2 NA
TGCGCCAGCAGCCCTAGCGGGACGAGCAGCGAGACCCAGTACTTC CASSPSGTSSETQYF TRBV5-1 TRBD2 TRBJ2-5 NA
TGTGCCAGTAGTCTGGGGCCCGAGAAGGAAGCTTTCTTT CASSLGPEKEAFF TRBV19 NA TRBJ1-1 NA
TGTGCCAGCAGCTCTCAGGGGGCGGAAGCTCTAAGCACTGAAGCTTTCTTT CASSSQGAEALSTEAFF TRBV13 TRBD1 TRBJ1-1 NA
TGTGCCAGCAGCTCAAACACAGGGGAAAACATTCAGTACTTC CASSSNTGENIQYF TRBV7-2 TRBD1 TRBJ2-4 NA
TGCGCCAGCAGCTTTCTGGGAGGGACGAACACCGGGGAGCTGTTTTTT CASSFLGGTNTGELFF TRBV5-1 TRBD2 TRBJ2-2 NA
TGCAGCGCCCGGGACAGGACTGCAACTAATGAAAAACTGTTTTTT CSARDRTATNEKLFF TRBV29-1 TRBD1 TRBJ1-4 NA
TGTGCCAGCAGTCCTACAGAGAACACTGAAGCTTTCTTT CASSPTENTEAFF TRBV27 NA TRBJ1-1 few
TGTGCCAGCAGCCCGACAACGACTGGCTACACCTTC CASSPTTTGYTF TRBV7-9 NA TRBJ1-2 NA
TGTGCCAGCAGTAAACAGGGGTCCTACGAGCAGTACTTC CASSKQGSYEQYF TRBV5-4 TRBD1 TRBJ2-7 NA
TGTGCCAGCAGCCAAAAAACGACAGGGGGAATGACCGGGGAGCTGTTTTTT CASSQKTTGGMTGELFF TRBV4-2 TRBD1 TRBJ2-2 NA
TGTGCCAGTAGAACACAGGGTTTAGGGGCTTTCTTT CASRTQGLGAFF TRBV19 NA TRBJ1-1 few
TGTGCCATCCTGACTAGGATATCCTACAATGAGCAGTTCTTC CAILTRISYNEQFF TRBV2 NA TRBJ2-1 NA
TGTGCCAGCAGCTTAAGACAGGGAAGCTCCTATAATTCACCCCTCCACTTT CASSLRQGSSYNSPLHF TRBV7-2 TRBD1 TRBJ1-6 NA
TGTGCCAGCAGCTCTAGCGGGGGTTACGCAGATACGCAGTATTTT CASSSSGGYADTQYF TRBV7-3 TRBD2 TRBJ2-3 NA
TGTGCCAGCAGTTACAACGGACAGGGTGTAGCTGAAGCTTTCTTT CASSYNGQGVAEAFF TRBV6-5 TRBD1 TRBJ1-1 NA
TGTGCCAGCAGCTTAGTTATCCCGGGGGCCGGGGAGCTGTTTTTT CASSLVIPGAGELFF TRBV7-9 NA TRBJ2-2 few
TGTGCCACGTCCGGAGGCTCGGGGGAAAAACTGTTTTTT CATSGGSGEKLFF TRBV5-4 NA TRBJ1-4 NA
TGTGCCAGCAGTTACGCCGGTGGGCCCTACAATGAGCAGTTCTTC CASSYAGGPYNEQFF TRBV6-5 NA TRBJ2-1 NA
TGTGCCAGCAGCTCTGACAGGGTCGGATGGCAAGAGACCCAGTACTTC CASSSDRVGWQETQYF TRBV13 TRBD1 TRBJ2-5 NA
TGTGCCAGCAACCTCGACAGGGGGAACACTGAAGCTTTCTTT CASNLDRGNTEAFF TRBV2 TRBD1 TRBJ1-1 NA
TGTGCCAGCTATTACGGCGAGGGGGCCGCTGAAGCTTTCTTT CASYYGEGAAEAFF TRBV2 TRBD1 TRBJ1-1 NA
TGTGCCACCGGATCCGTAGCGGGGGGTTCCCAGTACTTC CATGSVAGGSQYF TRBV2 TRBD2 TRBJ2-5 NA
TGTGCCAGCAGTGACCTGAGGAGGACTAATGAAAAACTGTTTTTT CASSDLRRTNEKLFF TRBV2 NA TRBJ1-4 NA
TGTGCCAGCAGCTTCCCTCTAGCGGGGGGGCTGGTAGATACGCAGTATTTT CASSFPLAGGLVDTQYF TRBV5-4 TRBD2 TRBJ2-3 NA
TGTGCCAGCACCATCCCCCGGGGACAGGGGAACTATGGCTACACCTTC CASTIPRGQGNYGYTF TRBV21-1 NA TRBJ1-2 NA